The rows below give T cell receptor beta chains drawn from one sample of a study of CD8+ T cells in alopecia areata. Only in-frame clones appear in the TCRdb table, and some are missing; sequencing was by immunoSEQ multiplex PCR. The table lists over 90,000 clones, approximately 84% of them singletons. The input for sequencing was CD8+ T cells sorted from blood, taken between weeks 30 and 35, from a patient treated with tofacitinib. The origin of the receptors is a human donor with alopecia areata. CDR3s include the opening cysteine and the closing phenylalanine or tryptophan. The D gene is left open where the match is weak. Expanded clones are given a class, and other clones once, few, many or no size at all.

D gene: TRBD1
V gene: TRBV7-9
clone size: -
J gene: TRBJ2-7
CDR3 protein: CASSPQDRFPQYF
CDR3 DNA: TGTGCCAGCAGCCCACAGGACAGGTTCCCGCAGTACTTC

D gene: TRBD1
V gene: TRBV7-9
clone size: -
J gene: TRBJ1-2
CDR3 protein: CASSLAYRDREDGYTF
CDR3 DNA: TGTGCCAGCAGCTTAGCGTACCGGGACAGGGAGGATGGCTACACCTTC

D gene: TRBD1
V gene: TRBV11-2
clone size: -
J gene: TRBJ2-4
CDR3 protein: CASSPSTGENIQYF
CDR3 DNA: TGTGCCAGCAGCCCATCGACAGGGGAAAACATTCAGTACTTC

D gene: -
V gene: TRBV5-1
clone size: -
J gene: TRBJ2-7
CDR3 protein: CASSPDHGQTYEQYF
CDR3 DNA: TGCGCCAGCAGCCCGGATCATGGACAGACCTACGAGCAGTACTTC

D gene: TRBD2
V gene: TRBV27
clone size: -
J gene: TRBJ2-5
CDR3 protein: CASSLLAGGPGETQYF
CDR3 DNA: TGTGCCAGCAGTTTGCTAGCGGGAGGGCCTGGAGAGACCCAGTACTTC

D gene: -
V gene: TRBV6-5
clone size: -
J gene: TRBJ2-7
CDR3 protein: CASSYLSREETEQYF
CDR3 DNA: TGTGCCAGCAGTTACCTTAGCAGGGAGGAAACTGAGCAGTACTTC

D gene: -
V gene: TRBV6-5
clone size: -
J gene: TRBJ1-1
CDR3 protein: CASSYGGAVEAFF
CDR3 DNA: TGTGCCAGCAGTTACGGGGGGGCAGTTGAAGCTTTCTTT

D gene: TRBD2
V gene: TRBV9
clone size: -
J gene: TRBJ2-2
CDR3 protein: CASSSRLAGNTGELFF
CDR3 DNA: TGTGCCAGCAGCTCAAGACTAGCTGGGAACACCGGGGAGCTGTTTTTT

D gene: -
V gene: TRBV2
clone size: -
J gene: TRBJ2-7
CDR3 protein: CASSLRLAYEQYF
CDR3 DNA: TGTGCCAGCAGTTTAAGACTCGCCTACGAGCAGTACTTC

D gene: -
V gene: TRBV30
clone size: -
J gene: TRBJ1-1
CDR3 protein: CAWSPPLGRVNTEAFF
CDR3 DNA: TGTGCCTGGAGTCCCCCTCTCGGCAGGGTAAACACTGAAGCTTTCTTT

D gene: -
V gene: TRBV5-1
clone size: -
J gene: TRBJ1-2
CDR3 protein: CASSHEPGTEHGYGYTF
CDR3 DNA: TGCGCCAGCAGCCACGAACCCGGGACGGAGCATGGGTATGGCTACACCTTC

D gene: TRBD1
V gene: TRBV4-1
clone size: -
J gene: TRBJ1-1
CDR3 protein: CASSLQGMNTEAFF
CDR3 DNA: TGCGCCAGCAGCCTACAGGGGATGAACACTGAAGCTTTCTTT

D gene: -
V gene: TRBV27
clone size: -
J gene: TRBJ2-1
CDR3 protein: CASSLGWGRNEQFF
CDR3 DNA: TGTGCCAGCAGTTTAGGATGGGGCCGAAATGAGCAGTTCTTC

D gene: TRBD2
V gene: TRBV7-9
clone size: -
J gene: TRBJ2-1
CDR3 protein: CASSLQFMTSASYNEQFF
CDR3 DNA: TGTGCCAGCAGCTTACAGTTTATGACTAGCGCCTCCTACAATGAGCAGTTCTTC

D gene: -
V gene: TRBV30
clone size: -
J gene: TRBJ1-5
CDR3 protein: CAWSVRGEHSNQPQHF
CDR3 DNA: TGTGCCTGGAGTGTACGGGGGGAACATAGCAATCAGCCCCAGCATTTT

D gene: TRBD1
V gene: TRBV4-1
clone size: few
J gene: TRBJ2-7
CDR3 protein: CASSPDRGPYEQYF
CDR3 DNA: TGCGCCAGCAGCCCGGACAGGGGGCCCTACGAGCAGTACTTC

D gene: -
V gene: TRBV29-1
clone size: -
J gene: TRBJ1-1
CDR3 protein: CSVDPANTEAFF
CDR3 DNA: TGCAGCGTCGACCCAGCCAACACTGAAGCTTTCTTT

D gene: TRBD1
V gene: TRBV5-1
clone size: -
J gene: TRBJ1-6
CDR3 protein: CASSLTGTGDNSPLHF
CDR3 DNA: TGCGCCAGCAGCTTGACGGGGACAGGGGATAATTCACCCCTCCACTTT

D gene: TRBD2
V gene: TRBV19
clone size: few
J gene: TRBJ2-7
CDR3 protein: CASSILAGAYEQYF
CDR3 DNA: TGTGCCAGTAGTATACTAGCGGGGGCCTACGAGCAGTACTTC

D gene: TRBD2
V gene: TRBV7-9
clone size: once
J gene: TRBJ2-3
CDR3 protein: CASSLLAGGSTDTQYF
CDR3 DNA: TGTGCCAGCAGCTTGTTAGCGGGGGGGAGCACAGATACGCAGTATTTT

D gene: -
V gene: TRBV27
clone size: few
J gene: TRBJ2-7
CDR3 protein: CASSLSHSQGVGTYEQYF
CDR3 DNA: TGTGCCAGCAGTCTATCACACTCGCAGGGAGTCGGAACCTACGAGCAGTACTTC

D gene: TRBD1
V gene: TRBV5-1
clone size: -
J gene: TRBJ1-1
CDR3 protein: CASSLGQGIVADTEAFF
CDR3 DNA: TGCGCCAGCAGCTTGGGACAGGGGATTGTCGCGGACACTGAAGCTTTCTTT

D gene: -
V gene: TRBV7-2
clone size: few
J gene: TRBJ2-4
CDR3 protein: CASSLDDISGSEYF
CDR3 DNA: TGTGCCAGCAGCTTGGATGACATTTCGGGATCGGAGTACTTC

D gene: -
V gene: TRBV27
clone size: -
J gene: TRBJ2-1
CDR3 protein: CASSLTGRSKRWFF
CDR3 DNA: TGTGCCAGCAGTCTGACAGGACGATCTAAGAGGTGGTTCTTC

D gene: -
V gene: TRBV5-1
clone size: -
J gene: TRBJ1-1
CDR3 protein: CASSLGASPSTEAFF
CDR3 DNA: TGCGCCAGCAGCTTGGGAGCCTCTCCAAGTACTGAAGCTTTCTTT

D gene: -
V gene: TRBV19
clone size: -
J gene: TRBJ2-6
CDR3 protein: CASSISTGANVLTF
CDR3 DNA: TGTGCCAGTAGTATCTCGACTGGGGCCAACGTCCTGACTTTC

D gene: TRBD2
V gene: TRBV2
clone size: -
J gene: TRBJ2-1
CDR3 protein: CALAAGVYNEQFF
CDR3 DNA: TGTGCGTTAGCCGCGGGGGTCTACAATGAGCAGTTCTTC